This T cell receptor (beta chain) was identified during a study of OX40 agonist ivuxolimab in advanced cancers. Overall study: An anti-OX40 (CD134) antibody with agonistic activity, ivuxolimab, was administered to patients. Every 2 weeks, ivuxolimab was infused into the patients intravenously at between 0.01 and 10 mg/kg. Averaging 60 years in age, with a range of 23 to 79, the cohort was about 86% male.

Only in-frame clones appear in the TCRdb table, and some are missing; sequencing was by immunoSEQ multiplex PCR. The sample has some 28,000 clones, more than 75% seen once. Trimming left V 1 base short and J 4 bases short, with 6 bases between. There are 13 residues in the CDR3. Germline lookup yields CDR1 SGHTA and CDR2 FQGNSA. Samples of blood were obtained at baseline, on cycle 4 day 1, and on cycle 7 day 1. The J gene is TRBJ2-3, the V gene TRBV7-2, with no clear D. The clonotype was recovered from an adult with an advanced solid tumor such as melanoma, head and neck, liver or kidney cancer. The sample consisted of CD4+ or CD8+ T cells sorted from blood, taken in a trial of the OX40 agonist ivuxolimab. This CDR3 reads CASSLVLADTQYF. CDR3 sequence (DNA): TGTGCCAGCAGCTTAGTATTGGCAGATACGCAGTATTTT.